The 9 T cell receptor beta chains below were found in one sample sequenced in a study of PD-1 blockade in classical Hodgkin lymphoma. Data came from immunoSEQ multiplex PCR; TCRdb stores just in-frame clones and leaves some out. The profile shows 35,000 to 55,000 clones, roughly 72% of them singletons. Each patient's relapse followed autologous stem cell transplantation, and brentuximab vedotin exposure varied. Sequenced here: peripheral blood mononuclear cells (PBMCs), sampled before the second cycle of nivolumab. The receptors here all came from a human donor with classical Hodgkin lymphoma.

The chain is built from TRBV7-9 and TRBJ2-5; D not resolved. Germline values: CDR1 SEHNR, CDR2 FQNEAQ (reference sequence). CDR3 length: 12 amino acids. Trimming removed 3 bases at V and 5 bases at J, with 7 bases between. The CDR3, as DNA: TGTGCCAGCAGCTTGCGAATGGAGACCCAGTACTTC. As protein: CASSLRMETQYF.

The V and J genes are TRBV5-1 and TRBJ2-3, with 7 bases aligning to TRBD2. Unmatched junction bases numbered 6, after V lost 0 bases and J lost 2 bases. The germline CDR1 and CDR2 sequences are SGHRS and YFSETQ. This CDR3 has 16 amino acids. CDR3 DNA sequence: TGCGCCAGCAGCTTGGCCGGGGGGAGGGCCACAGATACGCAGTATTTT. Protein sequence: CASSLAGGRATDTQYF.

The genes are TRBV19 and TRBJ2-2; tentatively, D is TRBD1 (5 bases). CDR1 is LNHDA and CDR2 is SQIVND in the germline V gene (reference sequence). The CDR3 is 16 amino acids. Between the trimmed V and J ends, which lost 3 bases and 3 bases, there was a span of 14 bases. The CDR3 loop is CASSISDMAYTGELFF. The DNA for the CDR3 is TGTGCCAGTAGTATTTCGGACATGGCCTACACCGGGGAGCTGTTTTTT.

CDR3 DNA sequence: TGTGCCACCAGCAGAGATCGGGGTAGGGGAAACACCATATATTTT. Amino acids: CATSRDRGRGNTIYF. This chain joins TRBV15 and TRBJ1-3; D not certain. CDR1 LNHNV and CDR2 YYDKDF come from the germline V gene (reference sequence). The CDR3 sequence is 15 residues long. V lost 0 bases, J lost 4 bases, and 10 bases lay in between. The full variable domain, completed using reference TRBV15 and TRBJ1-3, is DAMVIQNPRYQVTQFGKPVTLSCSQTLNHNVMYWYQQKSSQAPKLLFHYYDKDFNNEADTPDNFQSRRPNTSFCFLDIRSPGLGDTAMYLCATSRDRGRGNTIYFGEGSWLTVV.

V is TRBV7-2 and J is TRBJ1-5; maybe TRBD1 (6 bases). The CDR3 is 15 residues long. Trimming removed 5 bases at V and 1 base at J, with 12 bases between. Germline-derived CDR1 and CDR2 are SGHTA and FQGNSA. The chain's CDR3 is CASSPLRGSNQPQHF. The CDR3, as DNA: TGTGCCAGCAGCCCGTTAAGGGGGAGCAATCAGCCCCAGCATTTT. The full variable domain, completed using reference TRBV7-2 and TRBJ1-5, is GAGVSQSPSNKVTEKGKDVELRCDPISGHTALYWYRQSLGQGLEFLIYFQGNSAPDKSGLPSDRFSAERTGGSVSTLTIQRTQQEDSAVYLCASSPLRGSNQPQHFGDGTRLSIL.

The chain carries TRBV5-1 and TRBJ1-2; the match to TRBD1 covers 7 bases. With 3 bases clipped from V and 8 bases from J, the junction kept 4 bases outside the gene matches. The CDR3 totals 12 residues. Germline assignment: CDR1 SGHRS and CDR2 YFSETQ. CDR3 amino acids: CASSSTGEGYTF. CDR3 bases: TGCGCCAGCAGCTCAACAGGGGAGGGCTACACCTTC.

The chain employs TRBV7-3 and TRBJ1-2, with D possibly TRBD1 on 6 matching bases. V shed 5 bases and J shed 4 bases, with 14 bases lying between them. CDR3 size: 14 residues. Germline-derived CDR1 and CDR2 are SGHTA and FQGTGA. The DNA for the CDR3 is TGTGCCAGCAGCGTCGACGGGGGCGGCTATGGCTACACCTTC. Its translation is CASSVDGGGYGYTF.

The chain combines TRBV29-1 with TRBJ2-7, with a weak D call TRBD2 (6 bases). Trimming left V 3 bases short and J 9 bases short, with 21 bases between. CDR3 length: 14 residues. Germline CDR1 SQVTM, CDR2 ANQGSEA. The CDR3 DNA reads as TGCAGCGTTGATGGGGAGGACTGGTTTCGGGGGCAGTACTTC. It specifies CSVDGEDWFRGQYF.

The table lists this clone with a few counts. The chain combines TRBV15 with TRBJ2-2; a possible D gene is TRBD2 (6 bases). The CDR3 contains 14 residues. V shed 8 bases and J shed 3 bases, with 13 bases lying between them. From germline, CDR1 is LNHNV and CDR2 YYDKDF (reference sequence). The CDR3 region is CATGTGEDTGELFF. The CDR3 DNA is TGTGCCACCGGGACTGGCGAGGACACCGGGGAGCTGTTTTTT.